This T cell receptor beta chain is from a study of post-analysis software for immune sequencing data. The CDR3 loop spans 14 amino acids. Every TCR beta cDNA library bore unique molecular identifiers. TCRdb analysed the PCR reads with MiXCR anew, one entry per CDR3 protein. The sample has roughly 200,000 distinct CDR3 sequences, 25% to 30% seen once; the top ten hold less than 4%. Overall study findings and caveats: Elevated frequency relative to controls characterized roughly 5 TRBV segments in patients, TRBV5-6, TRBV5-1 and TRBV20-1 among them.

A note on this clonotype: Its specificity is not known. This may stem from a read error, because a much larger clone lies one nucleotide away.

This clonotype was sampled from a girl younger than 18 with multiple sclerosis. The sequenced material came from blood. The chain employs TRBV12-3 or TRBV12-4 and TRBJ1-2; 8 bases map to TRBD1. The CDR3 bases are TGTGCCAGCAGTTTCTCGGCAGGGGGCTATGGCCACACCTTC. This encodes CASSFSAGGYGHTF.